A selection of T cell receptor beta chains follows, all from one sample in a study of cytomegalovirus exposure and HLA in healthy donors. The data were produced by immunoSEQ multiplex PCR, yet TCRdb's version contains in-frame clones alone and is incomplete. In the table there are approximately 110,000 clones, approximately 80% of which are singletons. The sample was PBMCs. These receptors came from a man aged 35-49 years in good health and CMV-seronegative. CDR3s include the opening cysteine and the closing phenylalanine or tryptophan. A D gene is named only where the DNA matches it firmly.

J gene,V gene,D gene,CDR3 DNA,CDR3 protein
TRBJ2-3,TRBV7-9,NA,TGTGCCAGCAGCCCAGCAGAGGGGGCCCGGGGGGGTACGCAGTATTTT,CASSPAEGARGGTQYF
TRBJ2-2,TRBV6-1,NA,TGTGCCAGCAGTGAGGTCGGCGGAACCGGGGAGCTGTTTTTT,CASSEVGGTGELFF
TRBJ1-1,TRBV28,NA,TGTGCCAGCAGTTTACCCCAAACGGGGGGAGCTTTCTTT,CASSLPQTGGAFF
TRBJ1-2,TRBV5-8,NA,TGTGCCAGCAGCTTGGGAGGCGGCCTACCGCCCTATGGCTACACCTTC,CASSLGGGLPPYGYTF
TRBJ2-7,TRBV14,NA,TGTGCCAGCAGCCAAGCGGGTGGAGGGTTCTACGAGCAGTACTTC,CASSQAGGGFYEQYF
TRBJ1-2,TRBV5-4,TRBD1,TGTGCCAGCAGATCCAGGGGGACTTATGGCTACACCTTC,CASRSRGTYGYTF
TRBJ2-3,TRBV7-8,TRBD1,TGTGCCAGCAGCCCGTTGACAGGGGGGACAGATACGCAGTATTTT,CASSPLTGGTDTQYF
TRBJ1-4,TRBV13,NA,TGTGCCAGCAGCGAGAAGACAGACACTAATGAAAAACTGTTTTTT,CASSEKTDTNEKLFF
TRBJ1-2,TRBV30,TRBD1,TGTGCCTGGAGTGTAGGGACAGCTTTGTCCTCTAACTATGGCTACACCTTC,CAWSVGTALSSNYGYTF
TRBJ1-1,TRBV2,NA,TGTGCCAGCAGTGAAGCGCGCTTTAACACTGAAGCTTTCTTT,CASSEARFNTEAFF